This T cell receptor beta chain was identified in a study of CD8 T cells in ankylosing spondylitis. TCRdb reanalysed the 5' RACE reads using MiXCR and keeps one entry per CDR3 protein. The profile shows 36,000 or so distinct CDR3 sequences, 8% to 13% of them singletons. Study findings and constraints: Several highly homologous variants made up a TCR beta motif, and this motif appeared characteristic of ankylosing spondylitis blood.

This clonotype came up a few times. The antigen remains unidentified. CDR3 length equals 13 residues. Trimming removed 4 bases from V and 7 bases from J, with 14 bases in between. Germline CDR1 SGHVS, CDR2 FQNEAQ. The chain links TRBV7-8 to TRBJ2-7; tentative D call: TRBD2 (6 bases). This TCR derives from a male donor with ankylosing spondylitis. Sample: synovial fluid, either unsorted or a sorted T cell fraction (not recorded which). In DNA form, the CDR3 reads TGTGCCAGCAGCTGGCGAACCCGGGGGGAGCAGTACTTC. Protein: CASSWRTRGEQYF.